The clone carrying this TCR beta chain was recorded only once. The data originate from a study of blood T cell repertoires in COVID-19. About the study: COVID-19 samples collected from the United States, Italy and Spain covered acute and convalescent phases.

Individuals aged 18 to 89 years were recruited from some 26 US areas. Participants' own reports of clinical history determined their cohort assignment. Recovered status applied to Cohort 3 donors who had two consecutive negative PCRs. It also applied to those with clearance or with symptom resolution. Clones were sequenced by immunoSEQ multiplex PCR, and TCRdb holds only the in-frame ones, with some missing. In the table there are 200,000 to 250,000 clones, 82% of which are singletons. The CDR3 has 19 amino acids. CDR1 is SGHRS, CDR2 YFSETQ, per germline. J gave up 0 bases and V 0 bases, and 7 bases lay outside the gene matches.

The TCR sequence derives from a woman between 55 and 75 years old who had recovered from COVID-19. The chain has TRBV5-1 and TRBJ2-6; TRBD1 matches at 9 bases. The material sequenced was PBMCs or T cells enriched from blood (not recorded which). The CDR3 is CASSLAPQGAGSGANVLTF. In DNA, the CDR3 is TGCGCCAGCAGCTTGGCCCCACAGGGGGCCGGCTCTGGGGCCAACGTCCTGACTTTC. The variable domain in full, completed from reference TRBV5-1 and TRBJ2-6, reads KAGVTQTPRYLIKTRGQQVTLSCSPISGHRSVSWYQQTPGQGLQFLFEYFSETQRNKGNFPGRFSGRQFSNSRSEMNVSTLELGDSALYLCASSLAPQGAGSGANVLTFGAGSRLTVL.